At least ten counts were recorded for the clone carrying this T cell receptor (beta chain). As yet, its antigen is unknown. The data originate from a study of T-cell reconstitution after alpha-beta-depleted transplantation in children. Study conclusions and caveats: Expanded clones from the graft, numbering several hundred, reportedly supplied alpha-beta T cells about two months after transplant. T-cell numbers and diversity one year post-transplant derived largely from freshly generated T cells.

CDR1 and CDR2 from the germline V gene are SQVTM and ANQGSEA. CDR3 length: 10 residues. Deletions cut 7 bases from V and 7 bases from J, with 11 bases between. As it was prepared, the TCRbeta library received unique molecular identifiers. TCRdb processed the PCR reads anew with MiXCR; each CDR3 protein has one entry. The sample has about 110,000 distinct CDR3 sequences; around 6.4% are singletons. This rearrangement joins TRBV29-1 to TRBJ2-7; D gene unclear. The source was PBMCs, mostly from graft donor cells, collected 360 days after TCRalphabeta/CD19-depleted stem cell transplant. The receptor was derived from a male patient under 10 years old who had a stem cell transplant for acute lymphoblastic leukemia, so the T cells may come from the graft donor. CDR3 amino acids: CSALGLEQYF. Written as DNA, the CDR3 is TGCAGCGCCCTGGGATTAGAGCAGTACTTC.